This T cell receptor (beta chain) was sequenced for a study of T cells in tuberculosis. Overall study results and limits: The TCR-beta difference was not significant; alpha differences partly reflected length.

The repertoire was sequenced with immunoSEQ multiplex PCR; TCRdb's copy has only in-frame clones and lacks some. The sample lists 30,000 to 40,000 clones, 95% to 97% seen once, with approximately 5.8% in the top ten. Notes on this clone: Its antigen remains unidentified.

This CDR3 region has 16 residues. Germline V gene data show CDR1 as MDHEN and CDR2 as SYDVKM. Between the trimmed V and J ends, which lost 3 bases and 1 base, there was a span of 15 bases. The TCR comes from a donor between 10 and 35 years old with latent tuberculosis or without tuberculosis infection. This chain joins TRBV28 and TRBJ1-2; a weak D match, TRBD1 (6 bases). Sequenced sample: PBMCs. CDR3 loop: CASSFWTVKGNYGYTF. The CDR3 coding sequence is TGTGCCAGCAGTTTTTGGACAGTTAAGGGTAACTATGGCTACACCTTC.